The 13 T cell receptor beta chains listed next were all sequenced from one sample in a study of blood T cell repertoires in COVID-19. Data came from immunoSEQ multiplex PCR; TCRdb stores just in-frame clones and leaves some out. The table has about 140,000 clones, over 80% seen once. Sequencing input: peripheral blood. The source is a woman in her fifties or sixties with acute or convalescent COVID-19.

This rearrangement joins TRBV15 to TRBJ2-1, with D possibly TRBD2 on 6 matching bases. The germline V and J ends were trimmed by 0 bases and 7 bases, with 19 bases remaining between them. Germline values: CDR1 LNHNV, CDR2 YYDKDF (reference sequence). This CDR3 has 17 amino acids. The CDR3 DNA sequence: TGTGCCACCAGCAGAGAGGAAGGATCTCCGCGGGGAAATGAGCAGTTCTTC. Translation: CATSREEGSPRGNEQFF. The complete variable domain, with remaining parts taken from reference TRBV15 and TRBJ2-1, reads DAMVIQNPRYQVTQFGKPVTLSCSQTLNHNVMYWYQQKSSQAPKLLFHYYDKDFNNEADTPDNFQSRRPNTSFCFLDIRSPGLGDTAMYLCATSREEGSPRGNEQFFGPGTRLTVL.

The V gene is TRBV6-5, the J gene TRBJ1-4; D uncertain. The length of the CDR3 is 16 residues. The germline gives CDR1 MNHEY, CDR2 SVGAGI. Trimming shortened V by 0 bases and J by 5 bases, and 13 bases separated the two germline ends. This CDR3 reads CASSYSIRGGNEKLFF. The CDR3 DNA is TGTGCCAGCAGTTACTCGATTCGGGGAGGGAATGAAAAACTGTTTTTT.

The V and J genes are TRBV7-9 and TRBJ2-1; D remains unclear. The CDR3 length is 14 residues. V dropped 5 bases and J dropped 6 bases, with 14 bases sitting between them. CDR1 is SEHNR and CDR2 is FQNEAQ in the germline V gene (reference sequence). Here the CDR3 reads CASSTRMTGNEQFF. CDR3 sequence (DNA): TGTGCCAGCAGCACTCGGATGACGGGCAATGAGCAGTTCTTC.

The chain recombines TRBV9 with TRBJ1-2, with 7 bases matching TRBD1. V shed 4 bases, J shed 5 bases, and the junction held 11 bases outside the gene matches. The CDR3 length is 15 residues. Germline V lookup: CDR1 SGDLS, CDR2 YYNGEE. The DNA of the CDR3 is TGTGCCAGCAGCTATGAGGGGGCGCCCGGGTATGGCTACACCTTC. Amino acids: CASSYEGAPGYGYTF.

The chain joins TRBV10-3 to TRBJ2-7, with TRBD1 matching over 7 bases. This CDR3 is 13 amino acids long. CDR1 and CDR2 from the germline V gene are ENHRY and SYGVKD. V lost 10 bases to trimming and J lost 4 bases; unmatched junction nucleotides: 10. CDR3 protein: CATRTGSEYEQYF. As DNA, the CDR3 is TGTGCCACCCGGACAGGTTCAGAATACGAGCAGTACTTC.

The CDR3 spells CASSIPKSGQGYYGGNTEAFF. CDR3 sequence (DNA): TGTGCCAGTAGTATCCCTAAGAGCGGACAGGGATATTATGGGGGTAACACTGAAGCTTTCTTT. The chain is built from TRBV19 and TRBJ1-1, with 8 bases lining up with TRBD1. V dropped 3 bases and J dropped 2; count of bases not matched to a gene: 23. Per germline, CDR1 LNHDA and CDR2 SQIVND (reference sequence). CDR3 length equals 21 residues. The whole variable domain, remainder taken from reference TRBV19 and TRBJ1-1, is DGGITQSPKYLFRKEGQNVTLSCEQNLNHDAMYWYRQDPGQGLRLIYYSQIVNDFQKGDIAEGYSVSREKKESFPLTVTSAQKNPTAFYLCASSIPKSGQGYYGGNTEAFFGQGTRLTVV.

The chain carries TRBV4-1 and TRBJ1-5; D not resolved. The CDR3 consists of 14 residues. The ends were cut back, 1 base at V and 4 bases at J, with 8 bases in the middle. Germline values: CDR1 MGHRA, CDR2 YSYEKL. The chain's CDR3 is CASSQVGINQPQHF. The CDR3 DNA is TGCGCCAGCAGCCAAGTTGGCATAAATCAGCCCCAGCATTTT.

The chain combines TRBV2 with TRBJ2-1, with D perhaps TRBD2 (6 bases). V lost 5 bases, J lost 2 bases, and 13 bases lay in between. From germline, CDR1 is SNHLY and CDR2 FYNNEI. The CDR3 runs 15 residues. The CDR3 DNA reads TGTGCCAGCAGTCCCGGGACTCCCACCTACAATGAGCAGTTCTTC. It specifies CASSPGTPTYNEQFF. The variable domain in full, completed from reference TRBV2 and TRBJ2-1, reads EPEVTQTPSHQVTQMGQEVILRCVPISNHLYFYWYRQILGQKVEFLVSFYNNEISEKSEIFDDQFSVERPDGSNFTLKIRSTKLEDSAMYFCASSPGTPTYNEQFFGPGTRLTVL.

The gene calls are TRBV6-5 and TRBJ1-2; no firm D call. The V gene's germline CDR1 is MNHEY and CDR2 SVGAGI. The CDR3 contains 13 residues. Trimming removed 4 bases from V and 8 bases from J, with 14 bases in between. The CDR3 coding sequence is TGTGCCAGCAGTTCGGGCCACCGGGGAGGCTACACCTTC. It encodes CASSSGHRGGYTF.

The CDR3 nucleotides read TGTGCCAGCAGTTCGTTCGGACAGGGTCCCCACGAGCAGTACTTC. It specifies CASSSFGQGPHEQYF. This chain links TRBV6-5 with TRBJ2-7; 8 bases are a match to TRBD1. Germline CDR1 MNHEY, CDR2 SVGAGI. The CDR3 runs 15 residues. J gave up 5 bases and V 4 bases, and 10 bases lay outside the gene matches.

CDR3 sequence: CASSVQDSSGNTIYF. In DNA form, the CDR3 reads TGTGCCAGCAGCGTACAGGATTCTTCTGGAAACACCATATATTTT. The chain is built from TRBV9 and TRBJ1-3; D unresolved. Germline V gene lookup returns CDR1 SGDLS and CDR2 YYNGEE. CDR3 size: 15 residues. V lost 1 base to trimming and J lost 1 base, with 9 bases between them.

The chain recombines TRBV6-5 with TRBJ2-1; D is perhaps TRBD1 (6 bases). The V gene's germline CDR1 is MNHEY and CDR2 SVGAGI. The CDR3 is 13 residues long. The V gene lost 1 base and the J gene lost 8 bases, with 9 bases spanning the gap. CDR3 in amino acids: CASSYLGAHEQFF. The CDR3, as DNA: TGTGCCAGCAGTTACTTGGGGGCGCATGAGCAGTTCTTC.

The chain recombines TRBV19 with TRBJ2-5; 7 bases line up with TRBD1. Germline V gene lookup returns CDR1 LNHDA and CDR2 SQIVND (reference sequence). After removal of 6 bases from V and 5 bases from J, the junction contained 12 bases not matched to a gene. The CDR3 has 15 amino acids. CDR3 nucleotide sequence: TGTGCCAGTAGGTCCAGGACAGGTGGGGAGGAGACCCAGTACTTC. Its translation is CASRSRTGGEETQYF.